This TCR beta chain was identified during a study of blood T cell repertoires in COVID-19. The overall study: From T cells, B-cell-depleted T cells, or PBMCs came the material, which was cDNA or gDNA.

Trimming took 0 bases from V and 0 from J, leaving 8 bases between them. This CDR3 spans 15 amino acids. In germline, CDR1 is MNHEY, CDR2 SVGAGI. Authors' analysis steps: Estimation of nucleated cell counts was performed using reference gene primer amplification. The data were produced by immunoSEQ multiplex PCR, yet TCRdb's version contains in-frame clones alone and is incomplete. D and trimming come from the DNA, and the V and J calls and clone size come from that table. Seen here are 350,000 to 450,000 clones, around nine tenths observed once, and the top ten hold 1.7%. Participant-given clinical history determined each cohort assignment.

The sample consisted of PBMCs or T cells enriched from blood (not recorded which). The V gene is TRBV6-5, the J gene TRBJ1-2, with D unclear. The source is a woman aged 25 to 45 who had recovered from COVID-19. The CDR3 here is CASSYSGESNYGYTF. In nucleotides, the CDR3 is TGTGCCAGCAGTTACTCCGGGGAATCTAACTATGGCTACACCTTC.